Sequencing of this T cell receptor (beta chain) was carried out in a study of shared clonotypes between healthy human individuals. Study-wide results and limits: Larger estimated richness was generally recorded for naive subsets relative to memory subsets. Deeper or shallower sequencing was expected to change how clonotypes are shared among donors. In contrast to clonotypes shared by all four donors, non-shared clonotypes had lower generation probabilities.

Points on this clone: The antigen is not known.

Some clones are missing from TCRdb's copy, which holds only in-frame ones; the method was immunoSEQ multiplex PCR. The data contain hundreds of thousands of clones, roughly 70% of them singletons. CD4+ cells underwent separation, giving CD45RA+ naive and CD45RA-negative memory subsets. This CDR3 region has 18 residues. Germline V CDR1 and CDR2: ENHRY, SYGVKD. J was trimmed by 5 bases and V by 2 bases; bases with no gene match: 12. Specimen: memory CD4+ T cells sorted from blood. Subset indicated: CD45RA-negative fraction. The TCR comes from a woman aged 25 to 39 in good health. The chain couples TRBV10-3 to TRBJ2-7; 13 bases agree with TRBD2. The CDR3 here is CAISERGTSGMEENEQYF. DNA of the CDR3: TGTGCCATCAGTGAGAGGGGGACTAGCGGGATGGAAGAGAACGAGCAGTACTTC.